This TCR beta chain was recovered during a study of cytomegalovirus exposure and HLA in healthy donors. This clone showed up just once. 13 Jbeta primers and 60 Vbeta primers were used for the PCR. Using immunoSEQ multiplex PCR, the repertoire was profiled, and TCRdb retains in-frame clones only, with some absent. The sample lists 150,000 to 200,000 clones, 80% occurring once. The CDR3 sequence is 14 residues long. Germline CDR1 and CDR2: SQVTM and ANQGSEA. J was trimmed by 4 bases and V by 6 bases; bases with no gene match: 11. V is TRBV29-1 and J is TRBJ1-1; 7 bases fit TRBD1. Material for sequencing was PBMCs. The receptor comes from a man aged 18 to 29 in good health and CMV-seropositive. The CDR3 DNA follows: TGCAGCGTCGACCCGAGACAGGGAGGCACTGAAGCTTTCTTT. As protein: CSVDPRQGGTEAFF. The variable domain in full, with the rest retrieved from reference TRBV29-1 and TRBJ1-1, is SAVISQKPSRDICQRGTSLTIQCQVDSQVTMMFWYRQQPGQSLTLIATANQGSEATYESGFVIDKFPISRPNLTFSTLTVSNMSPEDSSIYLCSVDPRQGGTEAFFGQGTRLTVV.